The T cell receptor (beta chain) described here comes from a study of blood T cell repertoires in COVID-19. Authors' methods: Using reference gene primer amplification, nucleated cell counts were estimated. Data came from immunoSEQ multiplex PCR; TCRdb stores just in-frame clones and leaves some out. V and J calls and clone size are given by that table; D and trimming were obtained from the DNA. The sample has roughly 200,000 clones, 85% to 90% seen once. Germline-derived CDR1 and CDR2 are SGDLS and YYNGEE. The CDR3 is 14 amino acids. The V segment lost 0 bases and the J segment 3 bases; nucleotides outside the gene matches: 2. This clone appeared a few times.

The V gene is TRBV9, the J gene TRBJ2-7, with 8 bases fitting TRBD1. This TCR was sampled from an elderly man with acute or convalescent COVID-19. The sequencing sample was made of peripheral blood. The CDR3 sequence: CASSVATGDYEQYF. The CDR3 DNA reads TGTGCCAGCAGCGTAGCGACAGGGGACTACGAGCAGTACTTC.